This TCR beta chain is from a study of low-dose radiotherapy and immunotherapy resistance in tumors (dated by TCRdb to 2021 to 2024). With respect to the entire study: In Cohort 1, each fraction delivered 0.5 Gy every 2 weeks, and the prescribed total PTV dose was 6.5 Gy. In Cohort 2, 1 Gy per fraction was delivered every two weeks, for a total of 13 Gy over 26 weeks. Patients were given nivolumab as a 240 mg flat dose every two weeks and ipilimumab at 1 mg/kg every six weeks, with both drugs delivered intravenously. Cyclophosphamide 200 mg/m2 was administered intravenously every two weeks, one day before each radiation and immunotherapy administration. Aspirin 300 mg was taken orally once daily by patients for four cycles, starting on cycle 1 day 1. The trial did not randomize participants into treatment groups. The translational analysis covered eight patients: three from the first dose cohort and the first five from the second dose cohort.

This clonotype was counted ten times or more. Its binding antigen is unknown. Base quality data are lacking; no much larger clone is found one base away. Sequencing took place on an Illumina HiSeq 2500. First-strand cDNA was synthesized using Superscript III and a set of TRAV- and TRBV-specific primers, so that both TCRalpha and TCRbeta chains were covered. A roughly 21-cycle PCR with Phusion amplified the TCRs, pairing a constant-region primer with the adapter that was attached to the V primers. The isolated mRNA was amplified using the MessageAmp II aRNA Amplification Kit, with in vitro transcription performed for 15 to 20 hours at 37 degrees C. mRNA for TCR sequencing was isolated with the Dynabeads mRNA DIRECT Purification Kit. A second approximately 23-cycle Phusion PCR added indexed Illumina adapters, and products were purified with AMPure XP beads. The source study handled its data this way. Custom Perl scripts were used to pool TCR sequences that encoded the same protein, to remove out-of-frame sequences, and to calculate the abundance of each clonotype. Any TCR sequence backed by just one read was left out of the analysis. The metrics used to describe the repertoires included Shannon entropy, Gini index, clonality, richness, and the frequency of TCRs shared between repertoires. TCRdb reanalyzed the raw reads on its own, using fastp at Q25 for trimming and MiXCR for clone calling, and kept in-frame beta chains. Each CDR3 protein appears once, grouped with its most common genes and DNA. The V and J calls reflect TCRdb's pipeline rather than the authors' work. This sample is represented by 75,000 to 95,000 distinct CDR3 sequences; 20% of them were singletons. 9.5% to 15% of the sample is taken by the ten largest.

This specimen's time point label, interpreted: after trial treatment. Taken with the paper, the label for treatment or condition translates to: LDRT plus nivolumab, ipilimumab, low-dose cyclophosphamide and aspirin (RACIN trial). Donors were enrolled in RACIN, a single-arm phase I dose-escalation trial combining nivolumab, ipilimumab, aspirin, low-dose cyclophosphamide and low-dose radiotherapy. Patients with advanced, TIL-negative solid tumors were considered eligible. Trimming accounts for 6 bases at V and 7 bases at J, while the number of junction bases matched to no gene is 9. Reading the germline V gene (reference sequence) gives CDR1 MNHEY and CDR2 SMNVEV. Measured from the cysteine to the phenylalanine, the CDR3 is 14 residues long. The CDR3 DNA has 42 bases and is translated from base 1.

The sequences come from PBMCs, collected after low-dose radiotherapy plus immunotherapy. The sequence derives from a female donor with ovarian cancer. The chain is assembled from TRBV27 and TRBJ1-5; 7 of the junction bases match TRBD1. Read as DNA, the sequence is TGTGCCAGCAGCGATACAGGGGTTGTGCAGCCCCAGCATTTT. Its amino acids are CASSDTGVVQPQHF.